The 30 T cell receptor beta chains reported below all come from one sample, sequenced in a study of blood T cell repertoires in COVID-19. Produced via immunoSEQ multiplex PCR; TCRdb's table is partial and in-frame only. The sample consists of approximately 79,000 clones, approximately 90% of them appearing once. The sample was peripheral blood. The receptors were gathered from a man between 60 and 75 years old with acute or convalescent COVID-19.

V and J are TRBV15 and TRBJ2-3, with 7 bases fitting TRBD2. The junction had 5 bases not matched to a gene; V was cut back by 2 bases and J by 0 bases. Germline loops: CDR1 LNHNV, CDR2 YYDKDF (reference sequence). CDR3 length: 16 amino acids. The CDR3 nucleotides are TGTGCCACCAGCAGATCCCAGCGGGGAAGCACAGATACGCAGTATTTT. It is translated as CATSRSQRGSTDTQYF.

The rearrangement joins TRBV19 to TRBJ1-2; 7 bases map to TRBD1. V dropped 7 bases and J dropped 3; count of bases not matched to a gene: 8. The CDR3 runs to 14 residues. Germline CDR1 LNHDA, CDR2 SQIVND (reference sequence). The CDR3 region has the DNA TGTGCCAGTAAAACCAGGGGGGTCGACTATGGCTACACCTTC. Translating gives CASKTRGVDYGYTF.

The chain couples TRBV5-1 to TRBJ2-6; D is undetermined. Germline V CDR1 and CDR2: SGHRS, YFSETQ. The CDR3 runs to 15 residues. Trimming cost V 1 base and J 0 bases, with 5 bases left between them. CDR3 sequence: CASSLSSSGANVLTF. The CDR3 region has the DNA TGCGCCAGCAGCTTGTCGAGCTCTGGGGCCAACGTCCTGACTTTC.

The chain carries TRBV23-1 and TRBJ2-7; possible D gene TRBD1, 5 bases. Being an ORF, TRBV23-1 has a function that is uncertain. V was clipped by 0 bases and J by 0 bases, with 9 bases between them. The CDR3 spans 15 residues. The CDR3 bases are TGCGCCAGCAGTCAATCGGAGACAGCCTCCTACGAGCAGTACTTC. Amino acids: CASSQSETASYEQYF.

This chain joins TRBV7-3 and TRBJ2-1; 13 nucleotides align to TRBD2. V was pared by 4 bases and J by 8 bases, with 14 bases of the junction left unmatched. In germline, CDR1 is SGHTA, CDR2 FQGTGA. The CDR3 sequence is 18 residues long. DNA for the CDR3: TGTGCCAGCAGCTCCCAAAGCACTAGCGGGGGGGCTATCGATGAGCAGTTCTTC. Protein: CASSSQSTSGGAIDEQFF.

The chain recombines TRBV7-3 with TRBJ1-6; 8 nucleotides agree with TRBD1. In germline, CDR1 is SGHTA, CDR2 FQGTGA. There are 15 residues in the CDR3. V shed 5 bases, J shed 7 bases, and the junction held 7 bases outside the gene matches. The CDR3, as DNA: TGTGCCAGCAGCCAAGGACAGGGAGGGAATTCACCCCTCCACTTT. Encoded protein: CASSQGQGGNSPLHF.

This clone was seen only once. The chain employs TRBV7-9 and TRBJ2-1, with TRBD2 identical over 7 bases. Looked up from germline, CDR1 is SEHNR and CDR2 is FQNEAQ (reference sequence). V was clipped by 3 bases and J by 9 bases; unmatched bases: 8. The CDR3 has 14 amino acids. CDR3 sequence reads: CASSFFGRAGEQFF. The CDR3, as DNA: TGTGCCAGCAGCTTTTTTGGGAGGGCCGGTGAGCAGTTCTTC.

The chain has TRBV10-3 and TRBJ2-7; 9 bases match TRBD1. This CDR3 is 14 amino acids long. V lost 6 bases and J lost 3; bases outside the gene matches: 6. Germline CDR1 is ENHRY and CDR2 is SYGVKD. CDR3 coding DNA: TGTGCCATCAGGTCGGGACAGGGAAGCTACGAGCAGTACTTC. Translated: CAIRSGQGSYEQYF.

This chain uses TRBV7-3 with TRBJ2-7; D ambiguous. There are 15 residues in the CDR3. From germline, CDR1 is SGHTA and CDR2 FQGTGA. V lost 1 base to trimming and J lost 2 bases, with 12 bases between them. CDR3 residues: CASSLSRSVAYEQYF. Written as DNA, the CDR3 is TGTGCCAGCAGCTTAAGTCGGAGTGTGGCCTACGAGCAGTACTTC. The full variable domain, with the rest looked up from reference TRBV7-3 and TRBJ2-7, is GAGVSQTPSNKVTEKGKYVELRCDPISGHTALYWYRQSLGQGPEFLIYFQGTGAADDSGLPNDRFFAVRPEGSVSTLKIQRTERGDSAVYLCASSLSRSVAYEQYFGPGTRLTVT.

Written as DNA, the CDR3 is TGCGCCAGCAGCCGGTCATTCGGAAACACCATATATTTT. It encodes CASSRSFGNTIYF. J is TRBJ1-3 and V is TRBV10-1; D gene uncertain. V was shortened by 6 bases and J by 4 bases, with 10 bases between the two germline ends. The length of the CDR3 is 13 residues. Per germline, CDR1 WNHNN and CDR2 SYGVQD (reference sequence).

For the CDR3, the DNA is TGTGCCAGCAGTTTAGGGGGACAGGGGCCCCAGCATTTT. Translation: CASSLGGQGPQHF. This chain links TRBV27 with TRBJ1-5, with TRBD1 matching over 9 bases. The germline CDR1 and CDR2 sequences are MNHEY and SMNVEV (reference sequence). The CDR3 has 13 amino acids. With V trimmed by 2 bases and J by 9 bases, 2 bases remained unmatched.

This sequence joins TRBV21-1 and TRBJ2-1; the DNA was not compared with TRBD2, the D call given in the table. TRBV21-1 is noted as a pseudogene. The CDR3 spans 14 residues. Written as DNA, the CDR3 is TGTGCCATCGCCCGACTAGCGGTTTACAATGAGCAGTTCTTC. Residues: CAIARLAVYNEQFF.

The chain links TRBV5-4 to TRBJ2-5, with 8 bases aligning to TRBD2. The CDR3 spans 14 residues. V dropped 4 bases and J dropped 5; count of bases not matched to a gene: 7. Germline assignment: CDR1 SGHNT and CDR2 YYREEE (reference sequence). CDR3 sequence: CASSPRTSPETQYF. Written as DNA, the CDR3 is TGTGCCAGCAGCCCTCGGACTAGCCCCGAGACCCAGTACTTC.

J is TRBJ2-5 and V is TRBV5-1, with 9 bases identical to TRBD2. CDR1 and CDR2 (germline): SGHRS, YFSETQ. V dropped 4 bases and J dropped 2; count of bases not matched to a gene: 3. CDR3 length equals 14 residues. For the CDR3, the DNA is TGCGCCAGCAGCCAAAGCGGGGGGCAAGAGACCCAGTACTTC. Translated, it gives CASSQSGGQETQYF.

The rearrangement links TRBV7-9 to TRBJ2-7; the D is unclear. This CDR3 is built from 12 residues. Germline loops: CDR1 SEHNR, CDR2 FQNEAQ (reference sequence). Between the trimmed V and J ends, which lost 5 bases and 3 bases, there was a span of 8 bases. The CDR3, as DNA: TGTGCCAGCAGCCCCCAGGTCTACGAGCAGTACTTC. Encoded protein: CASSPQVYEQYF.

This clone was seen a single time. The chain recombines TRBV19 with TRBJ1-2; no clear D gene. The length of the CDR3 is 15 residues. Trimming left V 5 bases short and J 2 bases short, with 15 bases between. The germline V gene has CDR1 LNHDA and CDR2 SQIVND (reference sequence). The CDR3 bases are TGTGCCAGTAGTGTACACAGTGATGAAAACTATGGCTACACCTTC. Its protein is CASSVHSDENYGYTF.

The chain links TRBV3-1 (or the pseudogene TRBV3-2) to TRBJ2-3, with 8 bases fitting TRBD1. The CDR3 has 15 residues. Trimming cost V 1 base and J 4 bases; bases outside gene matches: 4. The germline CDR1 and CDR2 sequences are LGHDT and YNNKEL (reference sequence). The CDR3 coding sequence is TGTGCCAGCAGCCAAGGCAGGGGGCTCGCAGATACGCAGTATTTT. It is translated as CASSQGRGLADTQYF.

The sample holds one count of this clone. This chain links TRBV19 with TRBJ2-2; 10 bases align to TRBD2. The germline V gene has CDR1 LNHDA and CDR2 SQIVND (reference sequence). The CDR3 is made up of 14 amino acids. The V gene end was trimmed by 5 bases and the J gene end by 6 bases; junction bases not matched to a gene: 3. The CDR3 sequence is CASSLGTSAGELFF. The CDR3 DNA sequence: TGTGCCAGTAGTTTAGGGACTAGCGCCGGGGAGCTGTTTTTT.

The chain employs TRBV28 and TRBJ2-7; D ambiguous. The CDR3 has 15 amino acids. Trimming removed 7 bases from V and 2 bases from J, with 18 bases in between. Germline V gene lookup returns CDR1 MDHEN and CDR2 SYDVKM. DNA for the CDR3: TGTGCCAGCACCTCACCCACGAACAGAGCCTACGAGCAGTACTTC. Amino acids: CASTSPTNRAYEQYF.

J is TRBJ2-1 and V is TRBV28, with D perhaps TRBD2 (6 bases). Germline V gene sequence: CDR1 MDHEN, CDR2 SYDVKM. This CDR3 has 16 amino acids. Trimming shortened V by 2 bases and J by 9 bases, and 20 bases separated the two germline ends. DNA of the CDR3: TGTGCCAGCAGTTTAGGAGGCGGGACCTCGTGGGGTGAGCAGTTCTTC. Its protein is CASSLGGGTSWGEQFF. Drawing the rest from reference TRBV28 and TRBJ2-1, the complete variable domain is DVKVTQSSRYLVKRTGEKVFLECVQDMDHENMFWYRQDPGLGLRLIYFSYDVKMKEKGDIPEGYSVSREKKERFSLILESASTNQTSMYLCASSLGGGTSWGEQFFGPGTRLTVL.

This clone has only a few counts. The chain recombines TRBV7-9 with TRBJ1-2; 11 nucleotides line up with TRBD1. V gave up 1 base and J gave up 8 bases; unmatched junction bases: 6. CDR3 size: 15 residues. Looked up from germline, CDR1 is SEHNR and CDR2 is FQNEAQ (reference sequence). CDR3: CASSLVGQGAQGYTF. CDR3 sequence (DNA): TGTGCCAGCAGCTTAGTCGGACAGGGGGCGCAGGGCTACACCTTC.

The chain couples TRBV18 to TRBJ2-5; tentative D call: TRBD2 (6 bases). V shed 2 bases and J shed 3 bases, with 19 bases lying between them. Germline V CDR1 and CDR2: KGHSH, LQKENI. The CDR3 totals 17 residues. The CDR3 DNA reads TGTGCCAGCTCACCATTATTAACGGGAGTGGAGAAAGAGACCCAGTACTTC. Amino acids: CASSPLLTGVEKETQYF. Combining the CDR3 with reference TRBV18 and TRBJ2-5 gives the whole variable domain NAGVMQNPRHLVRRRGQEARLRCSPMKGHSHVYWYRQLPEEGLKFMVYLQKENIIDESGMPKERFSAEFPKEGPSILRIQQVVRGDSAAYFCASSPLLTGVEKETQYFGPGTRLLVL.

This clone appeared once. This chain joins TRBV5-1 and TRBJ2-7, with 7 nucleotides matching TRBD2. The CDR3 has 21 amino acids. In germline, CDR1 is SGHRS, CDR2 YFSETQ. Losses at the gene ends were 4 bases for V and 0 bases for J; bases not matched to a gene: 25. CDR3 region: CASSVLLFWGVAGVSSYEQYF. In DNA, the CDR3 is TGCGCCAGCAGCGTTTTACTCTTCTGGGGGGTCGCGGGGGTTTCCTCCTACGAGCAGTACTTC.

The rearrangement links TRBV10-1 to TRBJ2-1, with TRBD2 as a possible D gene (5 bases). The V and J ends lost 4 bases and 4 bases respectively, with 17 bases between them. Germline V gene data show CDR1 as WNHNN and CDR2 as SYGVQD (reference sequence). CDR3 length: 16 amino acids. Written as DNA, the CDR3 is TGCGCCAGCAGTGGTTCTTCCCGGGATTTTTACAATGAGCAGTTCTTC. It specifies CASSGSSRDFYNEQFF.

The V gene is TRBV3-1 (or the pseudogene TRBV3-2), the J gene TRBJ1-2, with 10 nucleotides matching TRBD1. This CDR3 region has 18 residues. The ends lost 5 bases at V and 6 bases at J; junction bases unmatched: 18. CDR1 and CDR2 (germline): LGHDT, YNNKEL (reference sequence). The CDR3, as DNA: TGTGCCAGCAGCTCAACGGGACTTACGGGACAGGGGAGCGATGGCTACACCTTC. As protein: CASSSTGLTGQGSDGYTF.

The V and J genes are TRBV5-6 and TRBJ1-6, with a weak D call TRBD1 (5 bases). This CDR3 region has 16 residues. The V gene's germline CDR1 is SGHDT and CDR2 YYEEEE. The V gene lost 1 base and the J gene lost 8 bases, with 16 bases spanning the gap. CDR3 loop: CASSLSLGVRDSPLHF. DNA of the CDR3: TGTGCCAGCAGCTTGAGTTTAGGGGTCAGGGATTCACCCCTCCACTTT.

V gene TRBV21-1 combines with J gene TRBJ1-5; TRBD1, the D gene given by the table, was not confirmed from the DNA. TRBV21-1 is an annotated pseudogene. This CDR3 is 10 amino acids long. The CDR3 DNA is TGTGCCAGCAGCAAGGGGGACAGACATTTT. Translation gives CASSKGDRHF.

V is TRBV15 and J is TRBJ2-7, with D hard to call. CDR1 is LNHNV and CDR2 is YYDKDF in the germline V gene (reference sequence). The CDR3 totals 11 residues. The V and J ends lost 2 bases and 4 bases respectively, with 3 bases between them. CDR3 DNA sequence: TGTGCCACCAGCAGATCTTACGAGCAGTACTTC. This translates into CATSRSYEQYF.

This clone was counted once. At the DNA level, this CDR3 is encoded by other sequences in the same sample as well. The CDR3 DNA reads as TGTGCCAGCAGTGAGGTCAGGAACACCGGGGAGCTGTTTTTT. Its protein product is CASSEVRNTGELFF. This chain connects TRBV2 to TRBJ2-2; the D is unclear. This CDR3 is built from 14 residues. Germline values: CDR1 SNHLY, CDR2 FYNNEI. Trimming cost V 3 bases and J 1 base, with 6 bases left between them.

This clone was seen only once. The V gene is TRBV6-1, the J gene TRBJ2-3; 8 positions match TRBD1. With V trimmed by 3 bases and J by 1 base, 3 bases remained unmatched. The CDR3 spans 15 residues. The germline V gene has CDR1 MNHNS and CDR2 SASEGT. The CDR3 nucleotides are TGTGCCAGCAGTGACAGGGGGCCGGGCACAGATACGCAGTATTTT. This translates into CASSDRGPGTDTQYF.